This T cell receptor (beta chain) is from a study of CD8 T cells in Susac syndrome. RNA totalling roughly 0.45 to 1 ug underwent reverse transcription with random hexamers. TCRdb recomputed calls from the immunoSEQ multiplex PCR reads with MiXCR, one row per CDR3 protein. The sample records roughly 50,000 distinct CDR3 sequences, approximately 94% being singletons. In the case of this clonotype: Mismatch with germline at one junction end may stem from a read error.

This CDR3 has 14 residues. Germline assignment: CDR1 SGHRS and CDR2 YFSETQ. Sequenced sample: CD8+ T cells from PBMCs. The sequence came from a human donor in good health. This chain joins TRBV5-1 and TRBJ1-1, with 7 bases that match TRBD1. Written as DNA, the CDR3 is TGCGCCAGCAGCTTTGAGGGGGCGGGAACTGAAGTTTTCTTT. Protein sequence: CASSFEGAGTEVFF.